A selection of T cell receptor beta chains follows, all from one sample in a study of blood T cells in healthy people across ages. Each CDR3 protein gets one entry after TCRdb re-called the 5' RACE reads with MiXCR. In the table there are about 1,400,000 distinct CDR3 sequences, around 55% of which are singletons. Sequences were obtained from blood. All receptors come from a man aged 18 to 29 in good health. The CDR3 runs from the conserved cysteine through the conserved F or W.

j_call,v_call,cdr3_aa
TRBJ1-2,TRBV20-1,CSARDQGPTYGYTF
TRBJ2-3,TRBV4-1,CASSQGQGPRTDTQYF
TRBJ2-3,TRBV3-1,CASSQDRSGTSTDTQYF
TRBJ2-1,TRBV7-9,CASSLGLAAPNEQFF
TRBJ1-2,TRBV7-9,CASSEHGYTF
TRBJ1-1,TRBV4-3,CASSQDIPDMNTEAFF
TRBJ2-1,TRBV27,CASREDREGPYNEQFF
TRBJ2-7,TRBV20-1,CSAARPHRGYSYEQYF
NA,TRBV29-1,CSVEDDDEAGYEQYF
TRBJ2-2,TRBV6-6,CASSDGGAGELFF
TRBJ2-5,TRBV20-1,CSARGGGAVPNQETQYF
TRBJ1-3,TRBV6-6,CASSPRQGNTIYF
TRBJ2-5,TRBV20-1,CSATRTSGRISGETQYF
TRBJ2-1,TRBV20-1,CSAKSGREQFF
TRBJ2-7,TRBV29-1,CSVGWGENHYEQYF
TRBJ1-1,TRBV30,CAWSPPGRGYRTEAFF
TRBJ2-2,TRBV4-1,CASSQARELFF
TRBJ2-3,TRBV29-1,CSPWTGLNTDTQYF
TRBJ1-2,TRBV7-9,CASSSRLQGWHGYTF
TRBJ2-7,TRBV7-9,CASSLALGQGASSYEQYF
TRBJ1-4,TRBV21-1,CASSTIPQGAFVKLFF
TRBJ1-1,TRBV5-6,CASSSALRDGAFF
TRBJ2-1,TRBV5-1,CASSFSRATSGNEQFF
TRBJ2-1,TRBV27,CASKPGASGRNEQFF
TRBJ2-3,TRBV11-2,CASSLEVGRPTDTQYF
TRBJ1-2,TRBV4-1,CASSQVGDGNYGYTF
TRBJ2-7,TRBV5-1,CASSTEGSAGLSSYEQYF
TRBJ1-2,TRBV12-3/TRBV12-4,CASSPGQDFGYTF
TRBJ2-3,TRBV28,CASSLQRGVSTDTQYF
NA,TRBV6-4,CASSDSGAQETQYF
TRBJ2-1,TRBV12-3/TRBV12-4,CASSDHEQFF